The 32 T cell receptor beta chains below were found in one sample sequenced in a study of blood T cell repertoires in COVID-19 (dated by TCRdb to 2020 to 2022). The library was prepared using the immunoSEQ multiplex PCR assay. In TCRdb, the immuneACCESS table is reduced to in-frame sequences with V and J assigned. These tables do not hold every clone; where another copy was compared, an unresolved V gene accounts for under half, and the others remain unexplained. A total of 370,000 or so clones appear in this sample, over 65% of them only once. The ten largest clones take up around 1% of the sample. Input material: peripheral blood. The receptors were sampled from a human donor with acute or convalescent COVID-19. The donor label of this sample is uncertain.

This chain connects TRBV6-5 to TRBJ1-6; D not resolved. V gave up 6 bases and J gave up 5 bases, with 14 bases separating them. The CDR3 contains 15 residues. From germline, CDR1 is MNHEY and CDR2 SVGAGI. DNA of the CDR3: TGTGCCAGCAGCGCAGACTCTTTGGATAATTCACCCCTCCACTTT. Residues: CASSADSLDNSPLHF.

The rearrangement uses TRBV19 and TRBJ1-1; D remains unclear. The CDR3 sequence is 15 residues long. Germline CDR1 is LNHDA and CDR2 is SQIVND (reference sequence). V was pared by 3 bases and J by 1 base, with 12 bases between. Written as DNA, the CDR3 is TGTGCCAGTAGTATGCAGCGAGTAAGGAACACTGAAGCTTTCTTT. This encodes CASSMQRVRNTEAFF.

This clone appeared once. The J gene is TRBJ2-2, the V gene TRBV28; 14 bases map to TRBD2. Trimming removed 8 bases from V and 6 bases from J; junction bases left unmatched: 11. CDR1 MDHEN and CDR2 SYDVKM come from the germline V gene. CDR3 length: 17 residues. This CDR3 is CASGPTVTSGRAGELFF. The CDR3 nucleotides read TGTGCCAGCGGCCCGACGGTGACTAGCGGGAGGGCCGGGGAGCTGTTTTTT.

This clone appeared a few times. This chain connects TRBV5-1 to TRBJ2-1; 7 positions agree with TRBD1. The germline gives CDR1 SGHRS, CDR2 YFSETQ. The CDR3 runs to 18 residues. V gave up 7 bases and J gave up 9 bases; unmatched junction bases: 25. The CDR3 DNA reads TGCGCCAGCGCGGCGTTAGGGGGCGCGACCCGCTACTCAGGTGAGCAGTTCTTC. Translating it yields CASAALGGATRYSGEQFF.

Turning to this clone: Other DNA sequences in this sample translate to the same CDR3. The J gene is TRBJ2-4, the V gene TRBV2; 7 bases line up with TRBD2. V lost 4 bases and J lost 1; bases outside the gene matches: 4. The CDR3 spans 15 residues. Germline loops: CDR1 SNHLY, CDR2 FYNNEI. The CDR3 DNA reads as TGTGCCAGCAGTGCATTGGGGGGGGCCAAAAACATTCAGTACTTC. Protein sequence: CASSALGGAKNIQYF. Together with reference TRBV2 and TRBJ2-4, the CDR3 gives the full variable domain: EPEVTQTPSHQVTQMGQEVILRCVPISNHLYFYWYRQILGQKVEFLVSFYNNEISEKSEIFDDQFSVERPDGSNFTLKIRSTKLEDSAMYFCASSALGGAKNIQYFGAGTRLSVL.

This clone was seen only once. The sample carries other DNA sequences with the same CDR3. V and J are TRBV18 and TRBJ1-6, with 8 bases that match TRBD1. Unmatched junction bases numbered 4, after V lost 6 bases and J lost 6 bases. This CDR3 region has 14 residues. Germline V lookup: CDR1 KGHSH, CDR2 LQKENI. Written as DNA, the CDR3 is TGTGCCAGCTCCCTGGACAGGGCTAATTCACCCCTCCACTTT. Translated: CASSLDRANSPLHF.

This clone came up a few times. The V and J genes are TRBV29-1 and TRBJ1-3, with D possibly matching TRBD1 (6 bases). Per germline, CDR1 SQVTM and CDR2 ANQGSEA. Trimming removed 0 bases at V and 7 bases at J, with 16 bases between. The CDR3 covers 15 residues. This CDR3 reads CSVEDLTGPGNTIYF. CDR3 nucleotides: TGCAGCGTTGAAGATCTTACAGGGCCGGGGAACACCATATATTTT.

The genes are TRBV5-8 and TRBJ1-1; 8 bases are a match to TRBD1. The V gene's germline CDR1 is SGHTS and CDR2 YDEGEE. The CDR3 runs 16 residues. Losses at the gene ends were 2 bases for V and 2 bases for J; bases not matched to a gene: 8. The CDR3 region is CASSFGGQGANTEAFF. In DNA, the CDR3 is TGTGCCAGCAGCTTCGGTGGGCAGGGGGCCAACACTGAAGCTTTCTTT.

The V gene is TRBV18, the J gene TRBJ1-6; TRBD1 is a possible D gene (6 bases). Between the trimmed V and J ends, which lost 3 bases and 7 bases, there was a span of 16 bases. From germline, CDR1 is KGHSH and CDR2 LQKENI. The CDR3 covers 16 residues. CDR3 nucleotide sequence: TGTGCCAGCTCACCTCTCCCCGTCCAGGGGAATTCACCCCTCCACTTT. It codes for CASSPLPVQGNSPLHF.

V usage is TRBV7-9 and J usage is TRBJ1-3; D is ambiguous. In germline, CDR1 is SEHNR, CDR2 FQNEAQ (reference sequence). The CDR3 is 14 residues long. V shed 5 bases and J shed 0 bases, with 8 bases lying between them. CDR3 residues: CASSISSSGNTIYF. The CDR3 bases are TGTGCCAGCAGCATCTCGAGCTCTGGAAACACCATATATTTT.

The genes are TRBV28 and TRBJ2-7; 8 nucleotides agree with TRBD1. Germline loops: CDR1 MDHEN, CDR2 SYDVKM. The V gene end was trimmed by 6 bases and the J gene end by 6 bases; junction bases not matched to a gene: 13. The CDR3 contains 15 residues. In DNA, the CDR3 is TGTGCCAGCAGCGAAACCGGGACAGGTCACGGCGAGCAGTACTTC. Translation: CASSETGTGHGEQYF.

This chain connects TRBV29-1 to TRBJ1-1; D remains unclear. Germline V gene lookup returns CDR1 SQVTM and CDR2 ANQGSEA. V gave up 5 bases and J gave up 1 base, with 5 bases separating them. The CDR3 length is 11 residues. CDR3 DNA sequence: TGCAGCGTTTCTTCGAACACTGAAGCTTTCTTT. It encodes CSVSSNTEAFF.

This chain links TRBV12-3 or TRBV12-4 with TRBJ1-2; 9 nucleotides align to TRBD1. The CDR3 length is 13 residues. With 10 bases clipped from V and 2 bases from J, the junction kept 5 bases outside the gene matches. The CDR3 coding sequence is TGTGCCATCCAGGACAGGGGAAACTATGGCTACACCTTC. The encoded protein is CAIQDRGNYGYTF.

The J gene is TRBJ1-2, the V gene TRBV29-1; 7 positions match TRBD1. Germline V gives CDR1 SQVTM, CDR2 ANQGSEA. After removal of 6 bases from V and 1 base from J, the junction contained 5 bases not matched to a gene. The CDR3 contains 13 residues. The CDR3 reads CSVGQFLNYGYTF. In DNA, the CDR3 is TGCAGCGTGGGACAGTTCCTTAACTATGGCTACACCTTC.

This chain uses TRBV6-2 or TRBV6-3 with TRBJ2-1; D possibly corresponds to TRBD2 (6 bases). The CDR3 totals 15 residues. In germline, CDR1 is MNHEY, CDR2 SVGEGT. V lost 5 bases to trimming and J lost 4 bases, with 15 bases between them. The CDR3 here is CASSPQLAPYNEQFF. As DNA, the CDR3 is TGTGCCAGCAGTCCCCAGCTAGCGCCTTACAATGAGCAGTTCTTC.

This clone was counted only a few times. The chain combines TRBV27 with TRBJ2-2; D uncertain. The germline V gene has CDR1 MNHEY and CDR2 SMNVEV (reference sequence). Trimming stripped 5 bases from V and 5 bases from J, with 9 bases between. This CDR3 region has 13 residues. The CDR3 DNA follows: TGTGCCAGCAGTCCCCACAGAACCGGGGAGCTGTTTTTT. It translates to CASSPHRTGELFF.

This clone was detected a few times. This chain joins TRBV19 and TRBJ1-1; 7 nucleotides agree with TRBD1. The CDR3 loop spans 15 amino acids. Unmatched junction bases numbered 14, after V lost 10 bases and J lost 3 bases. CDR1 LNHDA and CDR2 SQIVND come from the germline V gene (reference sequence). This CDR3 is CATKGGKTGDTEAFF. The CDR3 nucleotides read TGTGCCACCAAAGGGGGGAAAACAGGGGACACTGAAGCTTTCTTT.

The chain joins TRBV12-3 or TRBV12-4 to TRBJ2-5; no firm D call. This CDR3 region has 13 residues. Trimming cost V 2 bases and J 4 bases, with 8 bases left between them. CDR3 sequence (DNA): TGTGCCAGCAGTTTAAACAGCTTAGAGACCCAGTACTTC. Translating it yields CASSLNSLETQYF.

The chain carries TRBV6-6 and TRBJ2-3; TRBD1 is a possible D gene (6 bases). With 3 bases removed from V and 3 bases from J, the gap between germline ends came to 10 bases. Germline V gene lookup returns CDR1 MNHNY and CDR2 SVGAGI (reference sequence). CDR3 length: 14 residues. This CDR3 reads CASSYLGATDTQYF. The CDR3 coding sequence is TGTGCCAGCAGTTATTTGGGGGCTACAGATACGCAGTATTTT.

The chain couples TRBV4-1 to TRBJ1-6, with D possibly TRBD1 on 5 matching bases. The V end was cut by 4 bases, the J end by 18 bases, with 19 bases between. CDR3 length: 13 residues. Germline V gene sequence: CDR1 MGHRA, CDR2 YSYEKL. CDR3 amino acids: CASSPLPGQRSHF. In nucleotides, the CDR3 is TGCGCCAGCAGCCCTCTCCCCGGACAAAGGTCCCACTTT.

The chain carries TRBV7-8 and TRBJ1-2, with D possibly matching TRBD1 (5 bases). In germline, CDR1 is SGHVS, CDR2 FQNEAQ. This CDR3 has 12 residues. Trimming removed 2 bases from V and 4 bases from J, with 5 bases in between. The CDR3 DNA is TGTGCCAGCAGCTTACAGGGCTATGGCTACACCTTC. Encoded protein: CASSLQGYGYTF.

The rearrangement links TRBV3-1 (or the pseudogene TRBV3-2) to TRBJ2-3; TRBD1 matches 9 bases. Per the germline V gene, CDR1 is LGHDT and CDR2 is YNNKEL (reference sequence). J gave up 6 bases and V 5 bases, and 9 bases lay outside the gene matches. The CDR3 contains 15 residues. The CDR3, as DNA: TGTGCCAGCAGCATTCGGACAGGGGTCAAGGATACGCAGTATTTT. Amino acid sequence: CASSIRTGVKDTQYF.

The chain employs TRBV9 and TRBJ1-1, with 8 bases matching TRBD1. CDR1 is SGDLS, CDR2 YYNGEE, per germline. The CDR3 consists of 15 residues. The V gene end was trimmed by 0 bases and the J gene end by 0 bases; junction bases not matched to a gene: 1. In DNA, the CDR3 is TGTGCCAGCAGCGTAGGGGACAGGCTGAACACTGAAGCTTTCTTT. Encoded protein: CASSVGDRLNTEAFF. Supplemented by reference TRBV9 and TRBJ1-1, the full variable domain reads DSGVTQTPKHLITATGQRVTLRCSPRSGDLSVYWYQQSLDQGLQFLIQYYNGEERAKGNILERFSAQQFPDLHSELNLSSLELGDSALYFCASSVGDRLNTEAFFGQGTRLTVV.

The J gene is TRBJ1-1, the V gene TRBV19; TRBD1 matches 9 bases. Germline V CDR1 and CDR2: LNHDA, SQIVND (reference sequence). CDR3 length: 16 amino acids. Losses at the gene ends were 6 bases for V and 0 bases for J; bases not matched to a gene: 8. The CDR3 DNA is TGTGCCAGTAGGAGGGACAGGGACCTCCTGAACACTGAAGCTTTCTTT. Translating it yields CASRRDRDLLNTEAFF.

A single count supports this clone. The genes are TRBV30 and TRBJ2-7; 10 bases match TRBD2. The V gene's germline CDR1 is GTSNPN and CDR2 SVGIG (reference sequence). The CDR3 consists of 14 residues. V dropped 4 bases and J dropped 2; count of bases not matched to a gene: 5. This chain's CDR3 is CAWTSGREAYEQYF. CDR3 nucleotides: TGTGCCTGGACTAGCGGGAGAGAAGCCTACGAGCAGTACTTC.

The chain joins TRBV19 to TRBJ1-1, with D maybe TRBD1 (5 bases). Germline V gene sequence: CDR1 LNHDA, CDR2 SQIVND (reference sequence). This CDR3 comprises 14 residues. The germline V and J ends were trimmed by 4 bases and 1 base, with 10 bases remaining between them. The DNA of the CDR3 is TGTGCCAGTAGTAAGCGCAGGGAGAACACTGAAGCTTTCTTT. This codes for CASSKRRENTEAFF.

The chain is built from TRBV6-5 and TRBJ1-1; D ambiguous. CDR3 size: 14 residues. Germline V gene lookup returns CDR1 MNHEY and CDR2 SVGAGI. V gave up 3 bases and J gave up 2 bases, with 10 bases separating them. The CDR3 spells CASSYVSENTEAFF. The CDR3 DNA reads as TGTGCCAGCAGTTATGTCAGCGAAAACACTGAAGCTTTCTTT.

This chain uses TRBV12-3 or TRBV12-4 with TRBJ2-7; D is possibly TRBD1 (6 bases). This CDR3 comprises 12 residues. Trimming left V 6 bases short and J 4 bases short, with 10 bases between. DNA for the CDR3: TGTGCCAGCAGCCAAAGGGGGTACGAGCAGTACTTC. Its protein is CASSQRGYEQYF.

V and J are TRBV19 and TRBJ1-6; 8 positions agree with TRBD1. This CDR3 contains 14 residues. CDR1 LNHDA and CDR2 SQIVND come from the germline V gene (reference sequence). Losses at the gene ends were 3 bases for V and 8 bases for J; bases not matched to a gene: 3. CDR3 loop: CASSMRDRHSPLHF. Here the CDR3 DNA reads TGTGCCAGTAGTATGAGGGACAGGCATTCACCCCTCCACTTT.

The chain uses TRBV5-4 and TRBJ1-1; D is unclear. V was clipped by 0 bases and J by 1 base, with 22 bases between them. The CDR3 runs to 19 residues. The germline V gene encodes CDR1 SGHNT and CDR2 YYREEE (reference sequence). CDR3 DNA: TGTGCCAGCAGCTTGGGGCAATTGGGAGGGATGTTTCGGAACACTGAAGCTTTCTTT. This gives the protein CASSLGQLGGMFRNTEAFF.

For the CDR3, the DNA is TGTGCCAGCAGCGATACAGGGGCTCCCTACAATGAGCAGTTCTTC. Residues: CASSDTGAPYNEQFF. The chain uses TRBV6-5 and TRBJ2-1; 7 bases line up with TRBD1. Unmatched junction bases numbered 7, after V lost 6 bases and J lost 2 bases. Looked up from germline, CDR1 is MNHEY and CDR2 is SVGAGI. The CDR3 runs to 15 residues.

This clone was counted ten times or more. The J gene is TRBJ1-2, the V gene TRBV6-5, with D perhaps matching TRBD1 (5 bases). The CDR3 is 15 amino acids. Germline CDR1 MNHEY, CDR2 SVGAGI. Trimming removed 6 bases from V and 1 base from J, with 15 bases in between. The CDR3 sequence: CASSGPGLLNYGYTF. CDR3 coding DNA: TGTGCCAGCAGCGGGCCAGGGCTTCTTAACTATGGCTACACCTTC.